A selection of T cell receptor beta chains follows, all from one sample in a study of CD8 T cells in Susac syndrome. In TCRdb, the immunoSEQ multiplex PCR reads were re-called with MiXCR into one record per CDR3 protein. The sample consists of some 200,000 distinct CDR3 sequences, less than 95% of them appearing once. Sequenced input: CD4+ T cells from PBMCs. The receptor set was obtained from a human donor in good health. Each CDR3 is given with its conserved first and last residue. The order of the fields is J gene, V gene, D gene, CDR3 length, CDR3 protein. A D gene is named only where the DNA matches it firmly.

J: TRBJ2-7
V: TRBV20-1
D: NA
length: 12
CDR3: CSASRASSEQYF

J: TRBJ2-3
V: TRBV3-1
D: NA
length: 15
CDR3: CASSQIPARTDTQYF

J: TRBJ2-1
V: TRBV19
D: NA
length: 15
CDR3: CATRPLGLSHNEQFF

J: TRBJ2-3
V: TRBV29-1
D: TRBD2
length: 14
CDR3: CSGRPGLAADTQYF

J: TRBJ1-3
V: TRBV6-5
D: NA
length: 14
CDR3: CASSSRFSGNTIYF

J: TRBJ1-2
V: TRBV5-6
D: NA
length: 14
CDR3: CASSDTGRGDGYTF

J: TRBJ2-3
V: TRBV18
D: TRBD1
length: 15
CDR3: CASSRDRLLFDTQYF

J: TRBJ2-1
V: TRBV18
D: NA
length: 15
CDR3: CASSPPRTSNNEQFF

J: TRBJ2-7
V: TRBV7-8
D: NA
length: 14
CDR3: CASSYRDSSYEQYF

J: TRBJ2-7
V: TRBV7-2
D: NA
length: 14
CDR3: CASSPRDRYGEQYF

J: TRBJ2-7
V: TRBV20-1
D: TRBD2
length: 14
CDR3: CSVGTSGSNYEQYF

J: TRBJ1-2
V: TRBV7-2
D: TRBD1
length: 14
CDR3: CASSWMTGDGGYTF

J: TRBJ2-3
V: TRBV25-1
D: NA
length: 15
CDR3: CASSESGLDTDTQYF

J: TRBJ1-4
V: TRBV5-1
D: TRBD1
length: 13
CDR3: CASRGQANEKLFF

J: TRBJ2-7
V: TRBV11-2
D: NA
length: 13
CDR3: CASSLVAPYEQYF

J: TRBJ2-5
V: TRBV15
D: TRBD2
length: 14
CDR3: CATSAAGGRETQYF

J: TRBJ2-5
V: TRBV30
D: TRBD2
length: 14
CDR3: CAWSSGTSGETQYF

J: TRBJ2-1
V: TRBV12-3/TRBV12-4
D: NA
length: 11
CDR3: CASSLLSEQFF

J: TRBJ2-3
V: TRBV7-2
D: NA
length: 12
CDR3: CASSFGLDTQYF

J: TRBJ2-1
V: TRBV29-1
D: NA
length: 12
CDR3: CSVDLPGREQFF

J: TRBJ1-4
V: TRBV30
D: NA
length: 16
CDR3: CAWMHSGWTTNEKLFF

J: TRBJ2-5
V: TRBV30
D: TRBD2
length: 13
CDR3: CAWAAGGVETQYF

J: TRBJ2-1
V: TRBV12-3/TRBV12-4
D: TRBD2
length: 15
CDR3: CASRHKASGYNEQFF

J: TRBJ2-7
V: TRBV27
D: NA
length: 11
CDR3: CASSFFGNLYF

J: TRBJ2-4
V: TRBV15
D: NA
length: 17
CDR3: CATSRDKSAQAGNIQYF

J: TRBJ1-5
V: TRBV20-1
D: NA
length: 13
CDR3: CSAVQGNGQPQHF

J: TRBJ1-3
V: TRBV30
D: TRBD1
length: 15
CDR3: CAWSRNRGSGNTIYF

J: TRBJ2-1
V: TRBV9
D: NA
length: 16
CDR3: CASSRGASGFYNEQFF

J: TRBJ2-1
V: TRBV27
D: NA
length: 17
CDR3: CASSLLLTGISYNEQFF

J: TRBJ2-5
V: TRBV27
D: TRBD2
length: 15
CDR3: CASRIGLERPETQYF

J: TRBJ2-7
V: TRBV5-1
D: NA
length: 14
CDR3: CASSLGDPPYEQYF

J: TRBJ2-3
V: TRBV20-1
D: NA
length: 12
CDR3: CSAREGSDTQYF

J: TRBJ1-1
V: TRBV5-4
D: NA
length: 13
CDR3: CASSHSGAAEAFF

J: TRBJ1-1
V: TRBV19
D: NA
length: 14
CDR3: CASSSQSGYTEAFF

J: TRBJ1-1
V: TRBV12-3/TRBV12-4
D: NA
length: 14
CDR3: CASSSRAVNTEAFF

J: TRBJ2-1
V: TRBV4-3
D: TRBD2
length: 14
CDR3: CASSHVSGINEQFF

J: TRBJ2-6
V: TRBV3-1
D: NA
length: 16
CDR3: CASSLGGVSGANVLTF

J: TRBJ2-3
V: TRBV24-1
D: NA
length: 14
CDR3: CATRGGGAADTQYF

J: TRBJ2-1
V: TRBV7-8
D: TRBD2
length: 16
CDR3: CASSPEPGLAGVEQFF

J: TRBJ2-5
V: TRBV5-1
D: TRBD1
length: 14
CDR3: CASSFQDRVETQYF

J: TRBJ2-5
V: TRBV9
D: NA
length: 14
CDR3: CASSLTGGLETQYF

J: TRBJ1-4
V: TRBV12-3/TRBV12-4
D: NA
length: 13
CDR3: CASSFREIGELFF

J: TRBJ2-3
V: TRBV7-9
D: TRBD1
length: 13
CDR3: CASSFRGRDTQYF

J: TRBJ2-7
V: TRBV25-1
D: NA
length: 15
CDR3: CASSSSGAQSDEQYF

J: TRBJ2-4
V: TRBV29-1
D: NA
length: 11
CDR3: CSVEQGNIQYF

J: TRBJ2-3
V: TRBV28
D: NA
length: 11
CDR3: CASRRGDTQYF

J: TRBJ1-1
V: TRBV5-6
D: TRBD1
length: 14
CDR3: CASSWRTGPFEAFF

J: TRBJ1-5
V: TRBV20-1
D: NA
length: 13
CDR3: CSAQSGGNQPQHF

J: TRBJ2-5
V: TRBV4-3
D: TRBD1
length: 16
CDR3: CASSQVGTGGGETQYF

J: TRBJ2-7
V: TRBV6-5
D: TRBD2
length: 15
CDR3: CASSRPGTSGYEQYF

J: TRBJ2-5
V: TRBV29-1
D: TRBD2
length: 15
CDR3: CSVEDLASGLETQYF

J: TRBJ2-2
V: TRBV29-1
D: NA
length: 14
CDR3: CSVGGEYGTGELFF

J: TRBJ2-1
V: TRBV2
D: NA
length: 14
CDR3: CASSSTRQNNEQFF

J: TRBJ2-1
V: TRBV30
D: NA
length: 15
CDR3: CAWSRGQVRNNEQFF